One and the same sample provided the 11 T cell receptor beta chains below, sequenced in a study of blood T cells in healthy people across ages. PCR was performed a second time for roughly 6 to 12 cycles using a sample-barcoded 5' primer and a J-beta primer mix. TCRdb passed the 5' RACE reads through MiXCR, listing each CDR3 protein once. The data show roughly 1,300,000 distinct CDR3 sequences, 59% seen once. Sequencing was done on a sample of blood. The receptors come from a man aged 18-30 years in good health.

This clonotype was observed a handful of times. This chain connects TRBV27 to TRBJ2-4; D might be TRBD1 or TRBD2, each matching 6 bases. Germline lookup yields CDR1 MNHEY and CDR2 SMNVEV (reference sequence). With 2 bases removed from V and 6 bases from J, the gap between germline ends came to 17 bases. CDR3 length equals 16 residues. This chain's CDR3 is CASSLGMGGEGNIQYF. CDR3 in DNA: TGTGCCAGCAGTTTAGGGATGGGGGGCGAGGGAAACATTCAGTACTTC.

J is TRBJ1-2 and V is TRBV11-2; 7 nucleotides match TRBD1. Germline V lookup: CDR1 SGHAT, CDR2 FQNNGV. V shed 5 bases, J shed 4 bases, and the junction held 10 bases outside the gene matches. This CDR3 region has 15 residues. The CDR3 loop reads CASSPTGAAGYGYTF. The CDR3 DNA reads as TGTGCCAGCAGCCCCACAGGGGCCGCAGGCTATGGCTACACCTTC.

This clonotype was found once. This chain uses TRBV2 with TRBJ2-1; tentative D call: TRBD2 (5 bases). CDR1 is SNHLY and CDR2 is FYNNEI in the germline V gene. The V end was cut by 6 bases, the J end by 12 bases, with 12 bases between. The CDR3 consists of 11 residues. CDR3 in amino acids: CASRAERLQFF. The CDR3 DNA is TGTGCCAGCAGGGCAGAGCGGTTGCAGTTCTTC.

The rearrangement links TRBV6-2 or TRBV6-3 to TRBJ1-1; D not resolved. CDR1 is MNHEY and CDR2 is SVGEGT in the germline V gene. V lost 10 bases, J lost 5 bases, and 17 bases lay in between. The CDR3 length is 13 residues. CDR3 coding DNA: TGTGCCACCGGTAGCGGGCGTGGGACTGAAGCTTTCTTT. Protein sequence: CATGSGRGTEAFF.

The chain couples TRBV7-9 to TRBJ1-1; no clear D. The germline CDR1 and CDR2 sequences are SEHNR and FQNEAQ (reference sequence). CDR3 length: 13 amino acids. Trimming shortened V by 0 bases and J by 7 bases, and 9 bases separated the two germline ends. The CDR3 sequence: CASSLAVRGEAFF. Here the CDR3 DNA reads TGTGCCAGCAGCTTAGCGGTCCGGGGTGAAGCTTTCTTT. Supplemented by reference TRBV7-9 and TRBJ1-1, the full variable domain reads DTGVSQNPRHKITKRGQNVTFRCDPISEHNRLYWYRQTLGQGPEFLTYFQNEAQLEKSRLLSDRFSAERPKGSFSTLEIQRTEQGDSAMYLCASSLAVRGEAFFGQGTRLTVV.

The chain joins TRBV5-1 to TRBJ1-2; TRBD1 agrees at 7 bases. The CDR3 length is 14 residues. The germline gives CDR1 SGHRS, CDR2 YFSETQ. The V segment lost 6 bases and the J segment 3 bases; nucleotides outside the gene matches: 8. The CDR3 bases are TGCGCCAGCACCCCAGGGGGAGATTACTATGGCTACACCTTC. It codes for CASTPGGDYYGYTF.

The chain carries TRBV12-3 or TRBV12-4 and TRBJ2-5, with TRBD2 matching over 9 bases. There are 14 residues in the CDR3. The ends lost 6 bases at V and 5 bases at J; junction bases unmatched: 7. The chain's CDR3 is CASRPGTSIETQYF. CDR3 DNA: TGTGCCAGCAGACCCGGGACTAGCATCGAGACCCAGTACTTC.

This chain connects TRBV7-9 to TRBJ1-1; the match to TRBD1 covers 7 bases. This CDR3 region has 13 residues. After removal of 3 bases from V and 7 bases from J, the junction contained 5 bases not matched to a gene. From germline, CDR1 is SEHNR and CDR2 FQNEAQ (reference sequence). Here the CDR3 reads CASSLTGPSEAFF. CDR3 DNA sequence: TGTGCCAGCAGCTTGACAGGGCCCAGTGAAGCTTTCTTT.

In this sample, this clonotype turned up a few times. V usage is TRBV28 and J usage is TRBJ1-5; 10 nucleotides agree with TRBD1. The CDR3 sequence is 16 residues long. The germline CDR1 and CDR2 sequences are MDHEN and SYDVKM. With 2 bases clipped from V and 5 bases from J, the junction kept 6 bases outside the gene matches. In DNA, the CDR3 is TGTGCCAGCAGTTTAAGGACAGGGGGTATCGATCAGCCCCAGCATTTT. Translating it yields CASSLRTGGIDQPQHF.

The sample holds many counts of this clonotype. The chain joins TRBV13 to TRBJ2-7; D perhaps matches TRBD2 (6 bases). The CDR3 extends over 14 amino acids. V was trimmed by 5 bases and J by 4 bases, leaving 15 bases between them. Looked up from germline, CDR1 is PRHDT and CDR2 is FYEKMQ (reference sequence). The CDR3 sequence is CASSHRDSTYEQYF. The CDR3 bases are TGTGCCAGCAGCCACCGGGACTCCACTTACGAGCAGTACTTC. Filled out from reference TRBV13 and TRBJ2-7, the complete variable domain reads AAGVIQSPRHLIKEKRETATLKCYPIPRHDTVYWYQQGPGQDPQFLISFYEKMQSDKGSIPDRFSAQQFSDYHSELNMSSLELGDSALYFCASSHRDSTYEQYFGPGTRLTVT.

V and J are TRBV4-3 and TRBJ2-3; TRBD2 agrees at 11 bases. This CDR3 is built from 19 residues. Losses at the gene ends were 0 bases for V and 9 bases for J; bases not matched to a gene: 17. The germline V gene encodes CDR1 LGHNA and CDR2 YSLEER. The CDR3 nucleotides read TGCGCCAGCAGCCAAGATCCTCCTACGGGACTAGCGGTTTCGGGGACGCAGTATTTT. Its translation: CASSQDPPTGLAVSGTQYF.